The 9 T cell receptor beta chains below were found in one sample sequenced in a study of T cell changes during pregnancy in multiple sclerosis. The assay was immunoSEQ multiplex PCR, and TCRdb's table has in-frame clones only and misses some. The sample contains over 60,000 clones, roughly nine tenths of which appear only once. The source material was peripheral blood, sampled in the third trimester of pregnancy. The receptors come from a female donor in good health, enrolled as a control in a pregnancy study.

This clone was counted ten times or more. The genes are TRBV27 and TRBJ1-1; D gene uncertain. Germline V gene lookup returns CDR1 MNHEY and CDR2 SMNVEV (reference sequence). This CDR3 has 13 residues. Trimming removed 0 bases from V and 7 bases from J, with 9 bases in between. CDR3 nucleotide sequence: TGTGCCAGCAGTTTATCGTTGGCAAATGAAGCTTTCTTT. This sequence encodes CASSLSLANEAFF.

J is TRBJ2-1 and V is TRBV5-8; a weak D match, TRBD2 (5 bases). CDR3 length: 15 amino acids. The V gene's germline CDR1 is SGHTS and CDR2 YDEGEE. V shed 2 bases and J shed 5 bases, with 14 bases lying between them. The chain's CDR3 is CASSFWLALNNEQFF. Written as DNA, the CDR3 is TGTGCCAGCAGCTTTTGGCTAGCACTCAACAATGAGCAGTTCTTC.

The chain combines TRBV28 with TRBJ1-5; maybe TRBD1 (6 bases). This CDR3 has 12 amino acids. Trimming pared 10 bases from V and 6 bases from J, leaving 13 bases between. Germline V lookup: CDR1 MDHEN, CDR2 SYDVKM. CDR3 DNA: TGTGCCATCACGACAGGCGTTCAGCCCCAGCATTTT. Translated: CAITTGVQPQHF.

The rearrangement uses TRBV5-4 and TRBJ2-1, with 9 bases aligning to TRBD2. Germline trimming cut 5 bases from V and 8 bases from J; bases unmatched to any gene: 5. Germline lookup yields CDR1 SGHNT and CDR2 YYREEE (reference sequence). The CDR3 spans 13 residues. CDR3 sequence: CASRGGRAHEQFF. CDR3 nucleotides: TGTGCCAGCAGGGGCGGGAGGGCCCATGAGCAGTTCTTC.

CDR3 loop: CASSLSDLGDRGNSPLHF. CDR3 coding DNA: TGTGCCAGCAGCTTAAGTGACCTCGGGGACAGGGGGAATTCACCCCTCCACTTT. The V call is TRBV7-8, the J call TRBJ1-6; 11 nucleotides match TRBD1. With 2 bases clipped from V and 7 bases from J, the junction kept 10 bases outside the gene matches. The CDR3 runs to 18 residues. Germline CDR1 SGHVS, CDR2 FQNEAQ.

This chain links TRBV18 with TRBJ1-1; 10 bases fit TRBD1. The junction had 1 base not matched to a gene; V was cut back by 8 bases and J by 1 base. Germline loops: CDR1 KGHSH, CDR2 LQKENI. The CDR3 is made up of 13 amino acids. The chain's CDR3 is CASRTGGNTEAFF. CDR3 nucleotide sequence: TGTGCCAGCAGGACAGGGGGGAACACTGAAGCTTTCTTT. The full variable domain, its missing parts supplied by reference TRBV18 and TRBJ1-1, is NAGVMQNPRHLVRRRGQEARLRCSPMKGHSHVYWYRQLPEEGLKFMVYLQKENIIDESGMPKERFSAEFPKEGPSILRIQQVVRGDSAAYFCASRTGGNTEAFFGQGTRLTVV.

CDR3 sequence: CASSYTSGSYDTQYF. CDR3 nucleotides: TGTGCCAGTAGTTATACTAGCGGGTCATATGATACGCAGTATTTT. V usage is TRBV19 and J usage is TRBJ2-3; 9 positions agree with TRBD2. The ends lost 5 bases at V and 6 bases at J; junction bases unmatched: 9. CDR1 is LNHDA and CDR2 is SQIVND in the germline V gene (reference sequence). The length of the CDR3 is 15 residues. The variable domain in full, completed from reference TRBV19 and TRBJ2-3, reads DGGITQSPKYLFRKEGQNVTLSCEQNLNHDAMYWYRQDPGQGLRLIYYSQIVNDFQKGDIAEGYSVSREKKESFPLTVTSAQKNPTAFYLCASSYTSGSYDTQYFGPGTRLTVL.

The chain recombines TRBV27 with TRBJ1-5, with 10 bases identical to TRBD1. CDR3 length: 20 residues. Germline V CDR1 and CDR2: MNHEY, SMNVEV (reference sequence). The V segment lost 0 bases and the J segment 8 bases; nucleotides outside the gene matches: 19. CDR3 in DNA: TGTGCCAGCAGTTTATCCTATTTAGCCTCCGGGACAGGGGAATCAAAGCCCCAGCATTTT. Translated: CASSLSYLASGTGESKPQHF.

V is TRBV5-1 and J is TRBJ2-5; unclear D gene. This CDR3 has 14 residues. Looked up from germline, CDR1 is SGHRS and CDR2 is YFSETQ. V lost 1 base, J lost 3 bases, and 10 bases lay in between. CDR3 in amino acids: CASSLYQAKETQYF. DNA for the CDR3: TGCGCCAGCAGCTTGTACCAGGCGAAAGAGACCCAGTACTTC.